One and the same sample provided the 14 T cell receptor beta chains below, sequenced in a study of cytomegalovirus exposure and HLA in healthy donors. The PCR contained 60 Vbeta and 13 Jbeta primers. Clones were read by immunoSEQ multiplex PCR, and TCRdb kept only the in-frame ones, dropping some. The profile shows 200,000 or so clones, about 85% of them singletons. The sequenced material came from PBMCs. These TCRs come from a human donor in good health.

This clone was seen only once. The rearrangement joins TRBV4-1 to TRBJ2-1, with D perhaps TRBD2 (6 bases). The CDR3 loop spans 15 amino acids. The germline CDR1 and CDR2 sequences are MGHRA and YSYEKL. V was cut by 3 bases and J by 0 bases, with 9 bases left in between. Here the CDR3 DNA reads TGCGCCAGCAGCCAGGGAGGCCTCTCCTACAATGAGCAGTTCTTC. Residues: CASSQGGLSYNEQFF.

The chain couples TRBV7-3 to TRBJ2-2; no firm D call. The CDR3 is made up of 13 amino acids. The germline gives CDR1 SGHTA, CDR2 FQGTGA. Trimming cost V 4 bases and J 4 bases, with 7 bases left between them. The CDR3 is CASSSGITGELFF. The CDR3 region has the DNA TGTGCCAGCAGCTCCGGTATCACCGGGGAGCTGTTTTTT.

DNA of the CDR3: TGCAGTGCTCTTAGCCAGAAGCAGTTCTTC. Its translation is CSALSQKQFF. The rearrangement uses TRBV20-1 and TRBJ2-1; no reliable D call. Between the trimmed V and J ends, which lost 5 bases and 11 bases, there was a span of 10 bases. The CDR3 totals 10 residues. Germline-derived CDR1 and CDR2 are DFQATT and SNEGSKA (reference sequence).

The genes are TRBV29-1 and TRBJ2-1; D perhaps matches TRBD1 (6 bases). Germline V gene lookup returns CDR1 SQVTM and CDR2 ANQGSEA. The CDR3 runs 14 residues. V was trimmed by 2 bases and J by 0 bases, leaving 8 bases between them. For the CDR3, the DNA is TGCAGCGTTGAACAGGGGATCTCCTACAATGAGCAGTTCTTC. Its protein product is CSVEQGISYNEQFF.

The V and J genes are TRBV19 and TRBJ2-7, with 10 bases fitting TRBD2. The CDR3 covers 14 residues. Germline lookup yields CDR1 LNHDA and CDR2 SQIVND (reference sequence). V dropped 10 bases and J dropped 3; count of bases not matched to a gene: 9. CDR3 DNA: TGTGCCACCAGGCAGGTAGCGGGAGGCTACGAGCAGTACTTC. This encodes CATRQVAGGYEQYF.

The chain couples TRBV10-3 to TRBJ1-2; maybe TRBD1 (6 bases). CDR1 is ENHRY, CDR2 SYGVKD, per germline. Deletions cut 10 bases from V and 5 bases from J, with 20 bases between. This CDR3 is 14 amino acids long. CDR3 sequence (DNA): TGTGCCACCATCGACGGACAGATGACTTATGGCTACACCTTC. Amino acids: CATIDGQMTYGYTF.

The genes are TRBV7-8 and TRBJ2-5, with D unresolved. Germline CDR1 SGHVS, CDR2 FQNEAQ. V shed 3 bases and J shed 4 bases, with 12 bases lying between them. The CDR3 runs to 14 residues. The CDR3 bases are TGTGCCAGCAGCTTCGACTCCGGTGTAGAGACCCAGTACTTC. It codes for CASSFDSGVETQYF.

Only a few counts were recorded for this clone. The chain combines TRBV6-5 with TRBJ2-4; weak D call: TRBD2 (5 bases). This CDR3 spans 16 amino acids. Trimming pared 2 bases from V and 1 base from J, leaving 12 bases between. Germline values: CDR1 MNHEY, CDR2 SVGAGI. In DNA form, the CDR3 reads TGTGCCAGCAGTTACGTCCAAACGGGGGCCAAAAACATTCAGTACTTC. This sequence encodes CASSYVQTGAKNIQYF.

The chain combines TRBV27 with TRBJ1-5; D is unresolved. CDR1 is MNHEY, CDR2 SMNVEV, per germline (reference sequence). V was shortened by 4 bases and J by 6 bases, with 13 bases between the two germline ends. CDR3 length equals 14 residues. CDR3 DNA sequence: TGTGCCAGCAGTTCCACTACTATTTTTCAGCCCCAGCATTTT. It is translated as CASSSTTIFQPQHF.

V and J are TRBV19 and TRBJ1-2; possible D gene TRBD1, 5 bases. The CDR3 runs to 14 residues. Germline V gene sequence: CDR1 LNHDA, CDR2 SQIVND (reference sequence). Trimming left V 5 bases short and J 7 bases short, with 17 bases between. Here the CDR3 DNA reads TGTGCCAGTAGTCTCCACGGGGGAAAGGGTGGCTACACCTTC. It specifies CASSLHGGKGGYTF.

This clone has just a few counts. CDR3 sequence (DNA): TGCGCCAGCAGCCATCGGACAGGGGCCCTCTCTGAAGCTTTCTTT. This gives the protein CASSHRTGALSEAFF. V and J are TRBV4-3 and TRBJ1-1; 9 positions agree with TRBD1. This CDR3 has 15 amino acids. Germline CDR1 reads LGHNA; CDR2 reads YSLEER. The J segment lost 6 bases and the V segment lost 3 bases, leaving 8 bases of the junction unmatched.

This clone was observed a single time. CDR3: CASSEGRPIGELFF. The DNA for the CDR3 is TGTGCCAGCAGTGAAGGCAGGCCTATCGGGGAGCTGTTTTTT. The genes are TRBV6-1 and TRBJ2-2; D uncertain. The CDR3 covers 14 residues. Germline CDR1 is MNHNS and CDR2 is SASEGT. Deletions cut 1 base from V and 7 bases from J, with 10 bases between.

This chain links TRBV7-9 with TRBJ2-1; 8 nucleotides line up with TRBD2. V lost 1 base, J lost 10 bases, and 12 bases stayed unmatched. CDR1 is SEHNR and CDR2 is FQNEAQ in the germline V gene (reference sequence). This CDR3 has 16 amino acids. CDR3 protein: CASSLGGTRGTGEQFF. The CDR3 DNA sequence: TGTGCCAGCAGCTTAGGTGGGACTAGGGGCACGGGGGAGCAGTTCTTC.

V is TRBV30 and J is TRBJ1-2, with 8 bases matching TRBD1. Germline assignment: CDR1 GTSNPN and CDR2 SVGIG (reference sequence). The CDR3 runs 14 residues. Trimming at V came to 2 bases and at J to 8 bases, leaving 10 bases not matched to a gene. The CDR3 region is CAWSRQGARKGYTF. The CDR3, as DNA: TGTGCCTGGAGTAGGCAGGGGGCCAGGAAGGGCTACACCTTC. The variable domain in full, with the rest retrieved from reference TRBV30 and TRBJ1-2, is SQTIHQWPATLVQPVGSPLSLECTVEGTSNPNLYWYRQAAGRGLQLLFYSVGIGQISSEVPQNLSASRPQDRQFILSSKKLLLSDSGFYLCAWSRQGARKGYTFGSGTRLTVV.